This T cell receptor beta chain was recovered during a study of cytomegalovirus exposure and HLA in healthy donors. The study ran its PCR with 60 Vbeta and 13 Jbeta primers. Data came from immunoSEQ multiplex PCR; TCRdb stores just in-frame clones and leaves some out. The repertoire has around 83,000 clones, around four fifths of them found once; the top ten carry 4.4%. Germline lookup yields CDR1 SEHNR and CDR2 FQNEAQ (reference sequence). V was clipped by 2 bases and J by 9 bases; unmatched bases: 7. CDR3 length: 17 residues. Regarding this clone: What it recognizes is unknown.

General study findings and limits: V- and J-gene trimming of TCR beta was linked (in a later analysis) to a missense DCLRE1C variant. Specific recognition of CMV antigens was confirmed in vitro for a few chains (all CMV-associated). Immune exposure information comprised only CMV serostatus.

The chain combines TRBV7-9 with TRBJ2-1; 16 nucleotides agree with TRBD2. This sequence was found in a male donor in good health and CMV-seropositive. Sequenced: PBMCs. This CDR3 is CASSLLGLAGGPGEQFF. For the CDR3, the DNA is TGTGCCAGCAGCTTACTGGGACTAGCGGGAGGGCCGGGTGAGCAGTTCTTC.